These 22 T cell receptor beta chains were all obtained from the same sample, sequenced in a study of tumor and adjacent non-tumor tissue in lung cancer. No cell sorting was done before RNA was extracted from the tissue. Three rounds of nested PCR, following a modified ARM-PCR protocol, produced the TCRbeta library. TCRdb re-derived calls from the multiplex PCR reads in MiXCR, one entry per CDR3 protein. The data show about 200,000 distinct CDR3 sequences, 71% seen once. The sequenced sample was lung tumor tissue. These receptors came from a man in his sixties with non-small cell lung cancer.

The V and J genes are TRBV12-3 or TRBV12-4 and TRBJ2-7; D perhaps matches TRBD2 (6 bases). The V end was cut by 7 bases, the J end by 1 base, with 17 bases between. The CDR3 is made up of 15 amino acids. The CDR3 nucleotides read TGTGCCAGCACCCGTTCGTGGGGGGAGTCCTACGAGCAGTACTTC. Protein sequence: CASTRSWGESYEQYF.

The chain couples TRBV6-5 to TRBJ2-7, with TRBD1 matching 8 bases. The CDR3 sequence is 14 residues long. Germline V CDR1 and CDR2: MNHEY, SVGAGI. Trimming removed 9 bases from V and 4 bases from J; junction bases left unmatched: 11. CDR3: CARRTGGTSYEQYF. CDR3 DNA sequence: TGTGCCAGGAGAACAGGGGGTACCTCGTACGAGCAGTACTTC.

This clonotype was observed at least ten times. The gene calls are TRBV4-1 and TRBJ1-3; possibly TRBD1 for D (5 bases). The CDR3 spans 14 residues. Germline V gene sequence: CDR1 MGHRA, CDR2 YSYEKL. V shed 1 base and J shed 2 bases, with 6 bases lying between them. CDR3 nucleotide sequence: TGCGCCAGCAGCCAAGGGACAACTGGAAACACCATATATTTT. Encoded protein: CASSQGTTGNTIYF.

Points on this clonotype: Compared with germline, one end of the junction differs, possibly owing to a read error. The chain employs TRBV20-1 and TRBJ1-5; TRBD1 might be the D (5 bases). Germline V gene lookup returns CDR1 DFQATT and CDR2 SNEGSKA (reference sequence). The CDR3 runs 12 residues. CDR3 sequence: CSARQGNQPQQF. DNA for the CDR3: TGCAGTGCTAGGCAGGGCAATCAGCCCCAGCAATTT.

Note on this clonotype: A read error may account for a junction end that differs from germline. V is TRBV5-6 and J is TRBJ2-7; TRBD1 aligns across 8 bases. Germline loops: CDR1 SGHDT, CDR2 YYEEEE. This CDR3 region has 15 residues. CDR3 loop: CASSSTGGYSYGQYF. CDR3 coding DNA: TGTGCCAGCAGCTCAACAGGGGGTTACTCCTACGGGCAGTACTTC.

This clonotype was recorded a few times. The chain links TRBV6-1 to TRBJ2-5, with D possibly being TRBD1 (5 bases). The V end lost 6 bases, the J end lost 5 bases, and 22 bases lay between the germline ends. Germline V CDR1 and CDR2: MNHNS, SASEGT. The CDR3 consists of 16 residues. CDR3: CASSARQGHTAETQYF. CDR3 coding DNA: TGTGCCAGCAGCGCCCGTCAAGGACACACTGCGGAGACCCAGTACTTC.

In its sample, this clonotype was seen many times. The J gene is TRBJ1-1, the V gene TRBV20-1; D remains ambiguous. CDR1 and CDR2 (germline): DFQATT, SNEGSKA (reference sequence). Trimming pared 0 bases from V and 1 base from J, leaving 6 bases between. CDR3 length equals 13 residues. The CDR3 protein is CSARDRGNTEAFF. Written as DNA, the CDR3 is TGCAGTGCTAGAGATCGGGGGAACACTGAAGCTTTCTTT.

The chain combines TRBV6-5 with TRBJ1-1; D gene uncertain. Germline-derived CDR1 and CDR2 are MNHEY and SVGAGI. CDR3 length: 12 residues. Trimming left V 8 bases short and J 8 bases short, with 15 bases between. The CDR3 loop is CASGSAAGEAFF. CDR3 sequence (DNA): TGTGCCAGCGGTTCGGCCGCGGGGGAAGCTTTCTTT.

This clonotype was counted only a few times. The J gene is TRBJ2-5, the V gene TRBV7-2, with D maybe TRBD1 (5 bases). V lost 4 bases, J lost 1 base, and 16 bases lay in between. CDR1 and CDR2 from the germline V gene are SGHTA and FQGNSA. This CDR3 comprises 16 residues. CDR3 coding DNA: TGTGCCAGCAGCTCGATGGGGCCAAACCTCCAAGAGACCCAGTACTTC. Translation gives CASSSMGPNLQETQYF.

In this sample, this clonotype turned up once. Likely a read error: the CDR3 ends without its conserved phenylalanine or tryptophan. V usage is TRBV6-1 and J usage is TRBJ2-5; D is ambiguous. CDR1 is MNHNS and CDR2 is SASEGT in the germline V gene. Trimming left V 7 bases short and J 4 bases short, with 16 bases between. This CDR3 has 14 residues. CDR3 loop: CASNARILTETQYV. The CDR3 DNA sequence: TGTGCCAGCAATGCCAGGATCCTGACAGAGACCCAGTACGTC.

Remarks on this clonotype: Given the absence of the conserved phenylalanine or tryptophan at the CDR3 end, a read error is likely. The genes are TRBV11-2 and TRBJ1-6, with TRBD1 matching over 9 bases. The V segment lost 8 bases and the J segment 10 bases; nucleotides outside the gene matches: 9. This CDR3 has 14 residues. Germline lookup yields CDR1 SGHAT and CDR2 FQNNGV. CDR3: CASGQTGGSSPLHI. The CDR3 coding sequence is TGTGCCAGCGGCCAGACAGGGGGTTCATCACCCCTCCACATT.

A word on this clonotype: The conserved phenylalanine or tryptophan normally closing the CDR3 is absent here, so this likely arose from a read error. This chain uses TRBV20-1 with TRBJ1-1; D uncertain. Looked up from germline, CDR1 is DFQATT and CDR2 is SNEGSKA (reference sequence). The CDR3 is made up of 14 amino acids. The V end lost 3 bases, the J end lost 1 base, and 12 bases lay between the germline ends. This chain's CDR3 is CSASMSRWNTEAFL. The CDR3 DNA reads as TGCAGTGCTAGTATGTCCCGGTGGAACACTGAAGCTTTCCTT.

For this clonotype: Germline and junction disagree at one end, which may indicate a read error. The J gene is TRBJ2-5, the V gene TRBV11-3; D gene unclear. The germline gives CDR1 SGHNT, CDR2 YENEEA. The CDR3 length is 15 residues. CDR3 bases: TGTCCCAGCAGCTTAGGCCTCTTAGGCCAAGAGACCCAGTACTTC. Translation gives CPSSLGLLGQETQYF.

Comment on this clonotype: A junction boundary mismatches the germline segment, possibly from a read error. V usage is TRBV5-4 and J usage is TRBJ1-1; TRBD1 might be the D (5 bases). Germline V lookup: CDR1 SGHNT, CDR2 YYREEE (reference sequence). The CDR3 has 14 residues. The CDR3 loop is CANSLGRANTEAFF. The CDR3 region has the DNA TGTGCCAACAGCTTGGGCAGGGCGAACACTGAAGCTTTCTTT. The full variable domain, completed using reference TRBV5-4 and TRBJ1-1, is ETGVTQSPTHLIKTRGQQVTLRCSSQSGHNTVSWYQQALGQGPQFIFQYYREEENGRGNFPPRFSGLQFPNYSSELNVNALELDDSALYLCANSLGRANTEAFFGQGTRLTVV.

This clonotype was detected ten times or more. The V and J genes are TRBV20-1 and TRBJ1-1; no definite D call. Germline-derived CDR1 and CDR2 are DFQATT and SNEGSKA (reference sequence). CDR3 size: 12 residues. Trimming took off 0 bases at V and 3 bases at J, with 5 bases between the two ends. The CDR3, as DNA: TGCAGTGCTAGAGAGTGGTACACTGAAGCTTTCTTT. Its protein product is CSAREWYTEAFF.

This clonotype was seen a handful of times. This chain connects TRBV5-4 to TRBJ2-5; weak D call: TRBD2 (6 bases). Germline CDR1 is SGHNT and CDR2 is YYREEE (reference sequence). Trimming stripped 0 bases from V and 5 bases from J, with 11 bases between. The CDR3 extends over 14 amino acids. CDR3 bases: TGTGCCAGCAGCTTGGCGGGAGCCGGGGAGACCCAGTACTTC. It encodes CASSLAGAGETQYF.

The chain uses TRBV11-3 and TRBJ2-7; D ambiguous. This CDR3 region has 14 residues. Trimming took 6 bases from V and 6 from J, leaving 18 bases between them. Germline V lookup: CDR1 SGHNT, CDR2 YENEEA. The CDR3 here is CASSPRNEAGEQYF. In DNA, the CDR3 is TGTGCCAGCAGTCCCCGGAACGAAGCTGGCGAGCAGTACTTC.

This clonotype was detected ten times or more. The chain links TRBV12-3 or TRBV12-4 to TRBJ2-1; 11 nucleotides line up with TRBD2. The CDR3 runs to 14 residues. V was clipped by 4 bases and J by 9 bases; unmatched bases: 5. CDR3 loop: CASSSETSGTEQFF. CDR3 bases: TGTGCCAGCAGTTCGGAGACTAGCGGGACTGAGCAGTTCTTC.

The chain has TRBV20-1 and TRBJ1-4; D call uncertain. Germline CDR1 and CDR2: DFQATT and SNEGSKA (reference sequence). The CDR3 spans 16 residues. V lost 1 base and J lost 6, with 18 bases in between. CDR3 protein: CSARVNGAGIDEKLFF. In DNA form, the CDR3 reads TGCAGTGCTAGAGTAAATGGCGCAGGTATCGATGAAAAACTGTTTTTT.

This chain links TRBV20-1 with TRBJ1-1, with D unclear. The germline V gene has CDR1 DFQATT and CDR2 SNEGSKA (reference sequence). V dropped 2 bases and J dropped 3 bases, with 16 bases sitting between them. The CDR3 spans 15 residues. CDR3 DNA: TGCAGTGCTAGAAAACCTCGGGCCGGGGACACTGAAGCTTTCTTT. Translation: CSARKPRAGDTEAFF.

Concerning this clonotype itself: The junction departs from the called germline gene at one end, perhaps through a read error. V gene TRBV4-1 combines with J gene TRBJ1-1; TRBD1 aligns across 8 bases. This CDR3 is built from 15 residues. CDR1 and CDR2 (germline): MGHRA, YSYEKL. The CDR3 nucleotides read TGCGTCAGCAGCTGGTCAGGGGGCTTGAGCACTGAAGCTTTCTTT. This sequence encodes CVSSWSGGLSTEAFF.

A note on this clonotype: One end of the junction varies from germline; a read error may be responsible. The chain uses TRBV4-3 and TRBJ2-3; D may correspond to TRBD1 or TRBD2 (5 bases each). Germline CDR1 is LGHNA and CDR2 is YSLEER. This CDR3 comprises 16 residues. This CDR3 reads CDSSQDSADTTDTQYF. DNA for the CDR3: TGCGACAGCAGTCAAGATAGCGCGGACACCACAGATACGCAGTATTTT.